Listed below are T cell receptor beta chains from one sample, sequenced in a study of T-cell memory formation after mild COVID-19. From the 5' RACE reads, TCRdb called clonotypes with MiXCR, one entry per CDR3 protein. Here the sample spans about 260,000 distinct CDR3 sequences, over 15% being singletons. Input material: PBMCs or a T cell subset sorted from them (not recorded which). These receptors were obtained from a young man who had mild COVID-19 (a few samples of this study predate the infection). Cell type and time point are not known. Both conserved end residues are part of each CDR3. The order of the fields is D gene, clone size, V gene, J gene, CDR3 DNA, CDR3 protein. The D gene is left open where the match is weak. Expanded clones are given a class, and other clones once, few, many or no size at all.

D: TRBD2
size: NA
V: TRBV11-2
J: TRBJ2-3
DNA: TGTGCCAGCAGTATGGCGGGACTAGCATACACAGATACGCAGTATTTT
CDR3: CASSMAGLAYTDTQYF

D: NA
size: few
V: TRBV7-2
J: TRBJ1-4
DNA: TGTGCCAGCAGCTTCCAGTGGGGGGGTGAAAAACTGTTTTTT
CDR3: CASSFQWGGEKLFF

D: TRBD1
size: many
V: TRBV5-1
J: TRBJ1-2
DNA: TGCGCCAGCAGCCTGATTGGACAGGAGGACTATGGCTACACCTTC
CDR3: CASSLIGQEDYGYTF

D: TRBD2
size: NA
V: TRBV6-5
J: TRBJ2-2
DNA: TGTGCCAGCATGCTACTAGCGGGGGTGCGAACCGGGGAGCTGTTTTTT
CDR3: CASMLLAGVRTGELFF

D: TRBD2
size: few
V: TRBV4-3
J: TRBJ2-3
DNA: TGCGCCAGCAGCCGAAGTAGCGGGGCAGATACGCAGTATTTT
CDR3: CASSRSSGADTQYF

D: NA
size: NA
V: TRBV28
J: TRBJ2-4
DNA: TGTGCCAGCAGTTTTACCCCGGGTTCCAAAAACATTCAGTACTTC
CDR3: CASSFTPGSKNIQYF

D: NA
size: NA
V: TRBV7-2
J: TRBJ1-1
DNA: TGTGCCAGCAGCCGACTTCGGGGTAGCACTGAAGCTTTCTTT
CDR3: CASSRLRGSTEAFF

D: TRBD2
size: NA
V: TRBV12-3/TRBV12-4
J: TRBJ2-3
DNA: TGTGCCAGCAGCTCCCCCATAGCGGGGGACACAGATACGCAGTATTTT
CDR3: CASSSPIAGDTDTQYF

D: NA
size: few
V: TRBV11-2
J: TRBJ2-1
DNA: TGTGCCAGCAGCTCGACCGTGTCCAATGAGCAGTTCTTC
CDR3: CASSSTVSNEQFF

D: TRBD1
size: few
V: TRBV10-3
J: TRBJ1-2
DNA: TGTGCCATCAGTGATCCGGACAGGGGCTATGGCTACACCTTC
CDR3: CAISDPDRGYGYTF

D: NA
size: NA
V: TRBV20-1
J: TRBJ2-4
DNA: TGCAGTGCGTCGGGACCTGGGGCCAAAAACATTCAGTACTTC
CDR3: CSASGPGAKNIQYF

D: NA
size: few
V: TRBV3-1
J: TRBJ2-4
DNA: TGTGCCAGCAGCCAAGGAGAGTCCAAAAACATTCAGTACTTC
CDR3: CASSQGESKNIQYF

D: TRBD2
size: NA
V: TRBV19
J: TRBJ2-1
DNA: TGTGCCAGTAGTCCTCGGATAGCGGGGTTGAATGAGCAGTTCTTC
CDR3: CASSPRIAGLNEQFF

D: TRBD1
size: many
V: TRBV7-8
J: TRBJ2-6
DNA: TGTGCCAGCAGCTCCGGGACAGGGGCTGGGGCCAACGTCCTGACTTTC
CDR3: CASSSGTGAGANVLTF

D: NA
size: once
V: TRBV7-2
J: TRBJ1-4
DNA: TGTGCCAGCAGCTCCGCGACTCTCACAAATAATGAAAAACTGTTTTTT
CDR3: CASSSATLTNNEKLFF

D: TRBD1
size: few
V: TRBV29-1
J: TRBJ2-3
DNA: TGCAGCGTTGTGCGGGACAGGGCGTTAGATACGCAGTATTTT
CDR3: CSVVRDRALDTQYF

D: NA
size: NA
V: TRBV25-1
J: TRBJ1-4
DNA: TGTGCCAGCAGTGAATCCCCGGCAGGGATCGGAGAAAAACTGTTTTTT
CDR3: CASSESPAGIGEKLFF

D: NA
size: NA
V: TRBV7-6
J: TRBJ2-3
DNA: TGTGCCAGCAGCTTAGGCACGGACTTGGGGGATACGCAGTATTTT
CDR3: CASSLGTDLGDTQYF

D: NA
size: many
V: TRBV5-1
J: TRBJ2-7
DNA: TGCGCCAGCAGCCAGCAGGGGATATCTTACGAGCAGTACTTC
CDR3: CASSQQGISYEQYF

D: TRBD1
size: few
V: TRBV5-1
J: TRBJ2-3
DNA: TGCGCCAGCAGCCCGACAGGGGCGCTGGATACGCAGTATTTT
CDR3: CASSPTGALDTQYF

D: TRBD1
size: NA
V: TRBV5-1
J: TRBJ1-5
DNA: TGCGCCAGCGCGCAGGGGGGTAGCAATCAGCCCCAGCATTTT
CDR3: CASAQGGSNQPQHF

D: NA
size: NA
V: TRBV3-1
J: TRBJ1-1
DNA: TGTGCCAGCAGCCAAGGAGTTTTCGGGAACACTGAAGCTTTCTTT
CDR3: CASSQGVFGNTEAFF

D: TRBD1
size: NA
V: TRBV5-1
J: TRBJ2-2
DNA: TGCGCCAGCAGCCCGGGACAGGGGGCGACTACCGGGGAGCTGTTTTTT
CDR3: CASSPGQGATTGELFF

D: NA
size: many
V: TRBV10-3
J: TRBJ1-1
DNA: TGTGCCGTTGCCGGGACATCCTCAGGCGCTGAAGCTTTCTTT
CDR3: CAVAGTSSGAEAFF